What follows are 14 T cell receptor beta chains derived from one specimen sequenced in a study of shared clonotypes between healthy human individuals. Assay used: immunoSEQ multiplex PCR; TCRdb lists only in-frame clones, some missing. This table has more than 2,000,000 clones, approximately 94% appearing once. Sequences were obtained from naive CD4+ T cells sorted from blood. Indicated subset: CD45RA+ positively selected. These receptors were taken from a young man in good health.

This chain connects TRBV7-9 to TRBJ2-1, with 10 bases lining up with TRBD1. The length of the CDR3 is 15 residues. From germline, CDR1 is SEHNR and CDR2 FQNEAQ (reference sequence). The V segment lost 3 bases and the J segment 7 bases; nucleotides outside the gene matches: 6. The CDR3 reads CASSFDRGRKNEQFF. Here the CDR3 DNA reads TGTGCCAGCAGCTTTGACAGGGGGCGCAAAAATGAGCAGTTCTTC.

Worth noting for this clone: This same CDR3 is encoded by further DNA sequences in the sample. This chain uses TRBV19 with TRBJ1-1; TRBD1 matches at 8 bases. This CDR3 is built from 14 residues. Trimming removed 3 bases from V and 1 base from J; junction bases left unmatched: 1. In germline, CDR1 is LNHDA, CDR2 SQIVND (reference sequence). The CDR3 region has the DNA TGTGCCAGTAGTATCGGACAGGGGAACACTGAAGCTTTCTTT. Translating gives CASSIGQGNTEAFF.

This clone has more than one count but fewer than ten. Compared with germline, one end of the junction differs, possibly owing to a read error. The chain couples TRBV19 to TRBJ1-6; unclear D gene. The CDR3 has 11 amino acids. In germline, CDR1 is LNHDA, CDR2 SQIVND (reference sequence). CDR3 in amino acids: CASSIGDTHYF. CDR3 bases: TGTGCCAGTAGTATAGGGGATACCCACTACTTT.

The chain combines TRBV10-3 with TRBJ2-7, with D possibly being TRBD1 or TRBD2 (6 bases each). The germline CDR1 and CDR2 sequences are ENHRY and SYGVKD. The V and J ends lost 3 bases and 6 bases respectively, with 15 bases between them. The CDR3 consists of 14 residues. Here the CDR3 DNA reads TGTGCCATCAGTGATGGGGGGCTTACGGCCGAGCAGTACTTC. Translated: CAISDGGLTAEQYF.

The chain links TRBV29-1 to TRBJ2-2; TRBD1 might be the D (6 bases). Germline V gene data show CDR1 as SQVTM and CDR2 as ANQGSEA. Trimming removed 3 bases from V and 5 bases from J, with 10 bases in between. This CDR3 contains 13 residues. CDR3 protein: CSVDRGYTGELFF. For the CDR3, the DNA is TGCAGCGTTGACAGGGGCTATACCGGGGAGCTGTTTTTT.

The V call is TRBV7-2, the J call TRBJ2-3; D possibly corresponds to TRBD2 (6 bases). V was trimmed by 5 bases and J by 6 bases, leaving 24 bases between them. The germline CDR1 and CDR2 sequences are SGHTA and FQGNSA. This CDR3 region has 17 residues. The CDR3, as DNA: TGTGCCAGCAGCCCCTCAACCACCGGGACTCGGACTGATACGCAGTATTTT. It codes for CASSPSTTGTRTDTQYF.

The rearrangement joins TRBV7-8 to TRBJ1-1, with D tentatively TRBD1 (5 bases). Germline lookup yields CDR1 SGHVS and CDR2 FQNEAQ. Trimming took 2 bases from V and 5 from J, leaving 12 bases between them. The CDR3 runs to 14 residues. The CDR3 spells CASSLTTGGTEAFF. The CDR3, as DNA: TGTGCCAGCAGCTTAACTACAGGTGGGACTGAAGCTTTCTTT. Full variable domain (remainder filled in from reference TRBV7-8 and TRBJ1-1): GAGVSQSPRYKVAKRGQDVALRCDPISGHVSLFWYQQALGQGPEFLTYFQNEAQLDKSGLPSDRFFAERPEGSVSTLKIQRTQQEDSAVYLCASSLTTGGTEAFFGQGTRLTVV.

The chain carries TRBV19 and TRBJ2-1; 9 positions match TRBD1. V gave up 7 bases and J gave up 7 bases; unmatched junction bases: 8. Germline V gene lookup returns CDR1 LNHDA and CDR2 SQIVND (reference sequence). There are 14 residues in the CDR3. This CDR3 is CASMGTGGWNEQFF. The CDR3 DNA reads as TGTGCCAGTATGGGAACAGGGGGCTGGAATGAGCAGTTCTTC.

Notes on this clone: At one end the junction does not follow the germline gene, possibly because of a read error. Other nucleotide sequences in the sample specify the same CDR3. The chain carries TRBV11-2 and TRBJ2-1; D remains ambiguous. Germline CDR1 is SGHAT and CDR2 is FQNNGV. The length of the CDR3 is 11 residues. The CDR3 DNA reads TGTGCCAGCAGCCTAGATAATGAGCAGTTCTTC. It encodes CASSLDNEQFF.

This chain connects TRBV5-1 to TRBJ2-7, with D tentatively TRBD1 (6 bases). Trimming removed 1 base at V and 2 bases at J, with 13 bases between. The CDR3 has 15 amino acids. Germline V gene data show CDR1 as SGHRS and CDR2 as YFSETQ. In DNA, the CDR3 is TGCGCCAGCAGCTTGAGCCCTGGACAGACCTACGAGCAGTACTTC. It specifies CASSLSPGQTYEQYF. The variable domain in full, with the rest retrieved from reference TRBV5-1 and TRBJ2-7, is KAGVTQTPRYLIKTRGQQVTLSCSPISGHRSVSWYQQTPGQGLQFLFEYFSETQRNKGNFPGRFSGRQFSNSRSEMNVSTLELGDSALYLCASSLSPGQTYEQYFGPGTRLTVT.

This rearrangement joins TRBV9 to TRBJ2-3; TRBD1 is a possible D gene (6 bases). The CDR3 extends over 16 amino acids. Trimming cost V 2 bases and J 2 bases, with 15 bases left between them. Germline V gene lookup returns CDR1 SGDLS and CDR2 YYNGEE. CDR3 coding DNA: TGTGCCAGCAGCGTCACAACAGGGTTGGTCACAGATACGCAGTATTTT. Translation: CASSVTTGLVTDTQYF.

The chain links TRBV10-1 to TRBJ2-3, with 8 bases aligning to TRBD1. This CDR3 region has 16 residues. V shed 3 bases and J 3 bases; nucleotides not matched to a gene: 8. CDR1 and CDR2 (germline): WNHNN, SYGVQD (reference sequence). CDR3 protein: CASSDGQGERTDTQYF. CDR3 DNA sequence: TGCGCCAGCAGTGACGGACAGGGAGAAAGGACAGATACGCAGTATTTT.

The chain joins TRBV7-6 to TRBJ1-2, with D hard to call. Germline V CDR1 and CDR2: SGHVS, FNYEAQ. Trimming removed 5 bases at V and 2 bases at J, with 12 bases between. CDR3 length: 14 residues. The CDR3 here is CASSPGAVNYGYTF. As DNA, the CDR3 is TGTGCCAGCAGCCCGGGTGCGGTGAACTATGGCTACACCTTC.

The sample holds one count of this clone. The CDR3 bases are TGTGCCAGCAGCCCCGAGGGGGGAGGCTACACCTTC. Translated: CASSPEGGGYTF. The chain is built from TRBV6-6 and TRBJ1-2; D perhaps matches TRBD1 (6 bases). This CDR3 spans 12 amino acids. V lost 6 bases to trimming and J lost 8 bases, with 13 bases between them. Germline lookup yields CDR1 MNHNY and CDR2 SVGAGI (reference sequence).